The rows below give T cell receptor beta chains drawn from one sample of a study of post-analysis software for immune sequencing data. TCRdb re-derived calls from the PCR reads in MiXCR, one entry per CDR3 protein. The table lists 600,000 to 750,000 distinct CDR3 sequences, roughly three fifths of them singletons, with roughly 12% in the top ten. Sequencing was carried out using blood. These receptor sequences come from a girl aged 2 to 10 with multiple sclerosis. CDR3s include the opening cysteine and the closing phenylalanine or tryptophan. A D gene is named only where the DNA matches it firmly. Some rows have no size entry. The others give once, few or many, or a class for an expanded clone.

V gene	J gene	D gene	clone size	CDR3 DNA	CDR3 protein
TRBV30	TRBJ2-5	TRBD1	-	TGTGCCTGGAGGGAGGGACAGGGAACGTCGGAGACCCAGTACTTC	CAWREGQGTSETQYF
TRBV11-2	TRBJ2-7	-	-	TGTGCCAGCAGCTTACCCGATGACAAGGGGTACTTC	CASSLPDDKGYF
TRBV20-1	TRBJ2-1	TRBD2	few	TGCAGTGCCAGACCGGGACTAGCGGGATCAAGCTCCTACAATGAGCAGTTCTTC	CSARPGLAGSSSYNEQFF
TRBV15	TRBJ1-5	-	-	TGTGCCACCAGCAGAGTAAGGGGGTCACATCAGCCCCAGCATTTT	CATSRVRGSHQPQHF
TRBV5-1	TRBJ2-5	TRBD2	-	TGCGCCAGCAGCCCTGGTCCGGGAGGCCTCCAAGAGACCCAGTACTTC	CASSPGPGGLQETQYF
TRBV29-1	TRBJ2-7	TRBD2	few	TGCAGCGTCAGAGGGAGGGTGAATAATTACGAGCAGTACTTC	CSVRGRVNNYEQYF
TRBV2	TRBJ2-7	-	few	TGTGCCAGCAGTGAAGGGCAGGGGTCCTACGAGCAGTACTTC	CASSEGQGSYEQYF
TRBV11-3	TRBJ2-2	TRBD2	few	TGTGCCAGCAGCCAACTAGCGGGAGGTGATGACACCGGGGAGCTGTTTTTT	CASSQLAGGDDTGELFF
TRBV7-9	TRBJ2-7	-	-	TGTGCCAGCAGCACTACTCAGAAGGCCAAGCCCTACGAGCAGTACTTC	CASSTTQKAKPYEQYF
TRBV7-4	TRBJ2-1	-	-	TGTGCCAGCAGCTCAACCGGGAAGGGGAATGAGCAGTTCTTC	CASSSTGKGNEQFF
TRBV21-1	TRBJ2-7	-	-	TGTGCCAGCAGCAAAACAGGGAGCAGCGAGCAGTACTTC	CASSKTGSSEQYF
TRBV4-2	TRBJ1-5	-	many	TGTGCCAGCAGCCAAGACAGTAATCAGCCCCAGCATTTT	CASSQDSNQPQHF